The source of this TCR beta chain is a study of T cells in Graves' hyperthyroidism and ophthalmopathy. Study as a whole: Specimen type is peripheral blood, collected at initial diagnosis prior to any treatment. Notes on the study in general: Progression to ophthalmopathy was predicted a median of roughly 6.6 months early. A 13 V-J signature model discriminated ophthalmopathy versus stable hyperthyroidism.

In the case of this clonotype: Its antigen is undetermined.

Germline values: CDR1 SGHVS, CDR2 FQNEAQ. The CDR3 covers 12 residues. With 7 bases removed from V and 1 base from J, the gap between germline ends came to 6 bases. The PBMCs had their origin in 10 ml of fresh peripheral blood. Amplification yielded TCR beta CDR3 regions, with RNA transcripts as the source. The TCR CDR3 was amplified in a first-round RT-PCR using the HTBI primer set. Via MiXCR, TCRdb re-called the multiplex PCR reads, giving one row per CDR3 protein. The sample has 350,000 or so distinct CDR3 sequences, 17% seen once. The sequencing sample was made of blood. The V and J genes are TRBV7-8 and TRBJ2-3; TRBD1 is a possible D gene (6 bases). The source is a woman in her 30s with Graves' hyperthyroidism that later progressed to Graves' ophthalmopathy. DNA of the CDR3: TGTGCCAGCACAGGGGGCACAGATACGCAGTATTTT. Translating gives CASTGGTDTQYF.